This TCR beta chain was found in a study of Ad26.COV2.S vaccination and SARS-CoV-2 variants. Whole-study results and caveats: The study found higher spike-specific TCR breadth in vaccine than placebo recipients. The TCR-based breadth and depth measures might underestimate overall T cell responses.

With respect to this clone: Its target is unknown.

The CDR3 is made up of 13 amino acids. V lost 5 bases and J lost 0, with 6 bases in between. In germline, CDR1 is MDHEN, CDR2 SYDVKM. Stated treatment: about 20 received Ad26.COV2.S at low or high dose, single or two shots; roughly five received placebo; per-sample allocation not given. At day 63 after the first vaccine or placebo injection, samples were drawn. Profiling relied on immunoSEQ multiplex PCR, and the TCRdb table lists in-frame clones only, not all of them. Of hundreds of thousands of clones listed, 89% are singletons. This receptor was obtained from a person between 18 and 59 years old who received the Ad26.COV2.S COVID-19 vaccine or a placebo. Sequenced material: peripheral blood, taken in a trial of Ad26.COV2.S vaccine versus placebo. The rearrangement links TRBV28 to TRBJ2-3; unclear D gene. Written as DNA, the CDR3 is TGTGCCAGCAGTAGCGCCAGCACAGATACGCAGTATTTT. Its protein is CASSSASTDTQYF.